The rows below give T cell receptor beta chains drawn from one sample of a study of cytomegalovirus exposure and HLA in healthy donors. The protocol was immunoSEQ multiplex PCR, while the TCRdb copy is restricted to in-frame clones and leaves out a portion. In the table there are about 240,000 clones, roughly 81% of which are singletons. The sample consisted of PBMCs. The receptor set was obtained from a girl aged 2-10 years in good health and CMV-seronegative. Both conserved end residues are part of each CDR3. The order of the fields is D gene, V gene, J gene, clone size, CDR3 protein, CDR3 DNA. D genes are given only for firm matches. The size of a clone is reported for some rows only, either as once, few or many, or as a class for expanded clones.

>NA|TRBV19|TRBJ2-7|NA
CASSIKQEYEQYF
TGTGCCAGTAGTATCAAACAGGAGTACGAGCAGTACTTC
>TRBD2|TRBV5-4|TRBJ2-7|NA
CASSLGLAASAYEQYF
TGTGCCAGCAGCTTGGGGCTAGCGGCTTCTGCCTACGAGCAGTACTTC
>TRBD2|TRBV19|TRBJ2-7|NA
CASSGTSGYEQYF
TGTGCCAGTAGTGGCACTAGCGGCTACGAGCAGTACTTC
>NA|TRBV11-2|TRBJ2-1|NA
CASSLAEVNYNEQFF
TGTGCCAGCAGCTTAGCGGAGGTTAACTACAATGAGCAGTTCTTC
>NA|TRBV5-6|TRBJ2-7|NA
CASSRDSYEQYF
TGTGCCAGCAGCCGAGACTCCTACGAGCAGTACTTC
>NA|TRBV7-8|TRBJ1-1|few
CASSLVGEGTEAFF
TGTGCCAGCAGCTTAGTCGGGGAAGGAACTGAAGCTTTCTTT
>NA|TRBV14|TRBJ2-1|NA
CASSQDYNEQFF
TGTGCCAGCAGCCAAGATTATAATGAGCAGTTCTTC
>NA|TRBV5-1|TRBJ2-5|few
CASSLGRQETQYF
TGCGCCAGCAGCTTGGGCAGACAAGAGACCCAGTACTTC
>TRBD2|TRBV7-9|TRBJ2-1|NA
CALPGRGGPGSYNEQFF
TGTGCTCTCCCCGGGCGGGGGGGCCCCGGCTCCTACAATGAGCAGTTCTTC
>NA|TRBV6-6|TRBJ1-4|NA
CASSYSGALNEKLFF
TGTGCCAGCAGTTACTCGGGGGCCCTTAATGAAAAACTGTTTTTT
>TRBD1|TRBV5-4|TRBJ1-4|NA
CASSWGRDRVGEKLFF
TGTGCCAGCAGCTGGGGCCGGGACAGGGTGGGCGAAAAACTGTTTTTT
>TRBD1|TRBV4-1|TRBJ1-4|NA
CASSLFGTGHIRFEKLFF
TGCGCCAGCAGCCTATTTGGGACAGGGCATATCCGTTTCGAAAAACTGTTTTTT
>NA|TRBV30|TRBJ2-1|NA
CAWSVQTGYNEQFF
TGTGCCTGGAGTGTACAAACAGGGTACAATGAGCAGTTCTTC
>TRBD1|TRBV29-1|TRBJ2-5|once
CSVRTGAEETQYF
TGCAGCGTCCGAACAGGGGCGGAAGAGACCCAGTACTTC
>NA|TRBV7-9|TRBJ1-5|NA
CASSLGPGGQPQHF
TGTGCCAGCAGCCTAGGACCGGGAGGTCAGCCCCAGCATTTT
>NA|TRBV6-5|TRBJ1-5|NA
CASSYESGNQPQHF
TGTGCCAGCAGTTACGAATCGGGGAATCAGCCCCAGCATTTT
>NA|TRBV27|TRBJ1-2|NA
CASSSSRQEANYGYTF
TGTGCCAGCAGTTCCTCTCGACAGGAAGCTAACTATGGCTACACCTTC
>TRBD1|TRBV5-1|TRBJ1-1|NA
CASSWRGTGENTEAFF
TGCGCCAGCAGCTGGAGGGGGACAGGGGAGAACACTGAAGCTTTCTTT
>NA|TRBV4-1|TRBJ1-5|NA
CASSQDVSYSNQPQHF
TGCGCCAGCAGCCAAGATGTTAGTTATAGCAATCAGCCCCAGCATTTT
>NA|TRBV7-6|TRBJ2-5|NA
CASSLSLRGGETQYF
TGTGCCAGCAGCTTATCCCTCAGGGGCGGGGAGACCCAGTACTTC
>NA|TRBV4-2|TRBJ2-1|NA
CASSQDITAGPYNEQFF
TGTGCCAGCAGCCAAGATATTACGGCGGGACCTTACAATGAGCAGTTCTTC
>NA|TRBV10-3|TRBJ1-1|NA
CAISSGEPEAFF
TGTGCCATCAGTTCGGGTGAGCCTGAAGCTTTCTTT
>TRBD1|TRBV7-9|TRBJ1-4|few
CASSRQGSEKLFF
TGTGCCAGCAGCCGACAGGGTAGTGAAAAACTGTTTTTT
>NA|TRBV30|TRBJ1-6|NA
CAWSPGAGDSPLHF
TGTGCCTGGAGTCCAGGGGCAGGGGATTCACCCCTCCACTTT
>NA|TRBV15|TRBJ2-5|NA
CATSRDYAGAGETQYF
TGTGCCACCAGCAGAGATTACGCGGGCGCGGGAGAGACCCAGTACTTC
>TRBD1|TRBV7-9|TRBJ1-1|NA
CASSSIQGGSAFF
TGTGCCAGCAGCTCAATACAGGGGGGGTCAGCTTTCTTT
>NA|TRBV7-8|TRBJ2-7|NA
CASSLARGLAWEYEQYF
TGTGCCAGCAGCTTAGCGCGTGGGTTAGCCTGGGAGTACGAGCAGTACTTC
>NA|TRBV6-6|TRBJ1-1|NA
CASSYTGSTEAFF
TGTGCCAGCAGTTACACGGGGTCCACTGAAGCTTTCTTT
>TRBD2|TRBV5-4|TRBJ2-3|NA
CASSLGVLAGASSTDTQYF
TGTGCCAGCAGCTTGGGGGTACTAGCGGGGGCTTCTAGCACAGATACGCAGTATTTT
>NA|TRBV30|TRBJ2-7|few
CAWSGVWTARISYEQYF
TGTGCCTGGAGTGGAGTTTGGACTGCAAGGATTAGCTACGAGCAGTACTTC
>NA|TRBV20-1|TRBJ1-3|once
CSARSGNTIYF
TGCAGTGCTAGAAGCGGAAACACCATATATTTT
>NA|TRBV4-1|TRBJ2-3|NA
CASSQTGTDTQYF
TGCGCCAGCAGCCAAACAGGCACAGATACGCAGTATTTT
>NA|TRBV19|TRBJ1-1|NA
CASSIRQSLTFF
TGTGCCAGTAGTATTCGACAGTCTTTAACTTTCTTT
>NA|TRBV28|TRBJ1-4|NA
CASGRYGTPNEKLFF
TGTGCCAGCGGTAGGTACGGGACACCAAATGAAAAACTGTTTTTT
>TRBD2|TRBV27|TRBJ2-2|NA
CASSRLAPGRSTGELFF
TGTGCCAGCTCTCGACTAGCCCCTGGTCGTAGCACCGGGGAGCTGTTTTTT
>TRBD2|TRBV6-6|TRBJ2-1|NA
CASSYSTSGYNEQFF
TGTGCCAGCAGTTACTCGACTAGCGGCTACAATGAGCAGTTCTTC
>NA|TRBV4-3|TRBJ1-2|NA
CASSQARGRPDYGYTF
TGCGCCAGCAGCCAAGCCAGGGGTCGTCCGGACTATGGCTACACCTTC
>NA|TRBV6-5|TRBJ2-7|NA
CASSRGTVFPGEQYF
TGTGCCAGCAGTCGCGGGACAGTCTTTCCGGGGGAGCAGTACTTC
>TRBD1|TRBV5-1|TRBJ1-5|NA
CASSLVGDSNQPQHF
TGCGCCAGCAGCTTGGTGGGGGACAGTAATCAGCCCCAGCATTTT
>NA|TRBV6-5|TRBJ2-5|NA
CASSLREQETQYF
TGTGCCAGCAGTCTTAGAGAACAAGAGACCCAGTACTTC
>TRBD2|TRBV30|TRBJ2-4|NA
CAWGGLVDIQYF
TGTGCCTGGGGAGGACTAGTAGACATTCAGTACTTC
>TRBD1|TRBV10-1|TRBJ1-4|NA
CASSSKKRGQDNEKLFF
TGCGCCAGCAGCTCGAAAAAGAGGGGACAGGACAACGAAAAACTGTTTTTT
>TRBD1|TRBV29-1|TRBJ1-1|NA
CSVDRGLTEAFF
TGCAGCGTAGACAGGGGGCTCACTGAAGCTTTCTTT
>NA|TRBV7-9|TRBJ2-7|NA
CASSASVGRGAYEQYF
TGTGCCAGCAGCGCCTCTGTAGGGCGGGGTGCCTACGAGCAGTACTTC
>TRBD1|TRBV28|TRBJ1-2|once
CASNSGTGNRGGYTF
TGTGCCAGCAACTCCGGGACAGGGAATCGGGGAGGCTACACCTTC
>TRBD1|TRBV2|TRBJ2-7|NA
CASSVGGTGASYEQYF
TGTGCCAGCAGTGTGGGTGGGACAGGGGCCTCCTACGAGCAGTACTTC
>TRBD2|TRBV7-6|TRBJ2-1|once
CASSLALLAFYNEQFF
TGTGCCAGCAGCTTAGCGCTACTAGCGTTTTACAATGAGCAGTTCTTC
>TRBD2|TRBV6-1|TRBJ2-1|NA
CASSERAGAYNEQFF
TGTGCCAGCAGTGAAAGAGCGGGAGCGTACAATGAGCAGTTCTTC
>TRBD2|TRBV11-1|TRBJ2-1|NA
CASSHGGKYNEQFF
TGTGCCAGCAGCCACGGGGGGAAATACAATGAGCAGTTCTTC
>NA|TRBV2|TRBJ2-7|NA
CVSSVSSAPFF
TGTGTCAGCAGTGTATCTAGCGCCCCTTTCTTC
>TRBD1|TRBV19|TRBJ2-7|NA
CASRGTAEGYEQYF
TGTGCCAGTAGAGGGACAGCAGAGGGCTACGAGCAGTACTTC
>NA|TRBV5-1|TRBJ2-6|NA
CASSSTGYGANVLTF
TGCGCCAGCAGCTCCACAGGGTACGGGGCCAACGTCCTGACTTTC
>TRBD1|TRBV29-1|TRBJ1-1|NA
CSVADRGLLEAFF
TGCAGCGTTGCTGACAGGGGGCTTTTGGAAGCTTTCTTT
>NA|TRBV7-3|TRBJ2-7|NA
CASSFQGRGEQYF
TGTGCCAGCAGCTTCCAGGGAAGAGGTGAGCAGTACTTC
>TRBD1|TRBV7-6|TRBJ1-1|NA
CASSLGTGGFTEAFF
TGTGCCAGCAGCTTAGGGACAGGGGGCTTCACTGAAGCTTTCTTT
>NA|TRBV28|TRBJ2-5|NA
CASSSGGGETQYF
TGTGCCAGCAGTTCTGGGGGCGGAGAGACCCAGTACTTC